This record looks at one T cell receptor beta chain sequence and its context. The data were taken from a study of blood T cell repertoires in COVID-19. The CDR3 consists of 18 residues. Looked up from germline, CDR1 is SGHRS and CDR2 is YFSETQ. V trimming: 6 bases; J trimming: 1 base; junction bases outside the gene matches: 18. Here immunoSEQ multiplex PCR was the method, and the copy in TCRdb shows in-frame clones only, minus some. The repertoire holds approximately 240,000 clones, with more than 70% as singletons. Sequencing was carried out using peripheral blood. This sequence originates from a woman in her 40s who had recovered from COVID-19. The chain uses TRBV5-1 and TRBJ1-1; 7 positions agree with TRBD1. The CDR3 DNA sequence: TGCGCCAGCACCTATAGGACAGGCGGACAACAAAGGAACACTGAAGCTTTCTTT. This sequence encodes CASTYRTGGQQRNTEAFF. Complete variable domain (other parts from reference TRBV5-1 and TRBJ1-1): KAGVTQTPRYLIKTRGQQVTLSCSPISGHRSVSWYQQTPGQGLQFLFEYFSETQRNKGNFPGRFSGRQFSNSRSEMNVSTLELGDSALYLCASTYRTGGQQRNTEAFFGQGTRLTVV.